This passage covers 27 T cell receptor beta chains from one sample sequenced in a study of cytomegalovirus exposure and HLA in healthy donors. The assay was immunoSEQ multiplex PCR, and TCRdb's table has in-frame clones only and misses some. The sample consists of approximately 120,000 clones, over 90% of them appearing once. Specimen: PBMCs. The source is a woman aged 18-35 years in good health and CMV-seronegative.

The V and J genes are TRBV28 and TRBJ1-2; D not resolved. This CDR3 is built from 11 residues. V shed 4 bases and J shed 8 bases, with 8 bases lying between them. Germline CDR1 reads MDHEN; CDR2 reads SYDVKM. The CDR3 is CASSSLEGYTF. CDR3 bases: TGTGCCAGCAGTTCTCTGGAGGGCTACACCTTC.

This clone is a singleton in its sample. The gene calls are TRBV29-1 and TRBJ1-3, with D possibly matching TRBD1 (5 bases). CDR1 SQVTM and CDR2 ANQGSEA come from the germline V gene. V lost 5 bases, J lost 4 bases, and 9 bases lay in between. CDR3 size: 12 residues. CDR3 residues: CSVKGIGNTIYF. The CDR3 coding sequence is TGCAGCGTTAAGGGGATCGGAAACACCATATATTTT.

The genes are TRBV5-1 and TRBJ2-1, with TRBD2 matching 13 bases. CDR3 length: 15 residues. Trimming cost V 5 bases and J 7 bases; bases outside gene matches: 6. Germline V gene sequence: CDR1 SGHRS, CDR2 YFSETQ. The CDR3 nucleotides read TGCGCCAGCAGAATACGGACTAGCGGGGGAAATGAGCAGTTCTTC. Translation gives CASRIRTSGGNEQFF. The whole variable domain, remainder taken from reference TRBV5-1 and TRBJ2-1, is KAGVTQTPRYLIKTRGQQVTLSCSPISGHRSVSWYQQTPGQGLQFLFEYFSETQRNKGNFPGRFSGRQFSNSRSEMNVSTLELGDSALYLCASRIRTSGGNEQFFGPGTRLTVL.

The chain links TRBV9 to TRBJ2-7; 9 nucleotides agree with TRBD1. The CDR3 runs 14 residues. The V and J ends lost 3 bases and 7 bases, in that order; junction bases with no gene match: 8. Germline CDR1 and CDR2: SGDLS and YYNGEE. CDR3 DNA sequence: TGTGCCAGCAGCGGACTAACAGGGGGCGGGGAGCAGTACTTC. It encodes CASSGLTGGGEQYF.

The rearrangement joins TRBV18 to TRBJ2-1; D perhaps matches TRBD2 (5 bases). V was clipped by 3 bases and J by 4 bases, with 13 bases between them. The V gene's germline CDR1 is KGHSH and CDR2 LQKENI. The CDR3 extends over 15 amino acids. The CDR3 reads CASSPGGPSYNEQFF. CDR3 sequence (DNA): TGTGCCAGCTCACCGGGCGGGCCCTCTTACAATGAGCAGTTCTTC.

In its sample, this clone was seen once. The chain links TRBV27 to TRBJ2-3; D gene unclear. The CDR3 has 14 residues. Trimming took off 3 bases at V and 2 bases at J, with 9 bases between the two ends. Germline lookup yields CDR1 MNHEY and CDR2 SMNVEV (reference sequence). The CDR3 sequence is CASSLAADTDTQYF. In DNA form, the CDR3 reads TGTGCCAGCAGTTTGGCTGCGGACACAGATACGCAGTATTTT.

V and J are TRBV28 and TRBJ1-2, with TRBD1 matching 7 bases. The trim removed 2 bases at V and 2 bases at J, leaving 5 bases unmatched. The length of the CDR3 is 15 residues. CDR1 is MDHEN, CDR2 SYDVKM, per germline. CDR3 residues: CASSLRAGGNYGYTF. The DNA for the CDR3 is TGTGCCAGCAGTTTAAGGGCAGGGGGAAACTATGGCTACACCTTC.

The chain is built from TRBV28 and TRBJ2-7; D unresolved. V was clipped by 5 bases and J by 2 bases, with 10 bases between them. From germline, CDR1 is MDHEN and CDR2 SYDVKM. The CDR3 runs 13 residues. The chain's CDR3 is CASSPPETYEQYF. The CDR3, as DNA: TGTGCCAGCAGTCCCCCGGAGACCTACGAGCAGTACTTC.

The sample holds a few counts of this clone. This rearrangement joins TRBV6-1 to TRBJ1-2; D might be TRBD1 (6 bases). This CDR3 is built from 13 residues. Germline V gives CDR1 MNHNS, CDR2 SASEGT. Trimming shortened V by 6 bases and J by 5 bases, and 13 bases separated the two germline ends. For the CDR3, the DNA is TGTGCCAGCAGCTCCGGGACACCGTATGGCTACACCTTC. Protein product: CASSSGTPYGYTF.

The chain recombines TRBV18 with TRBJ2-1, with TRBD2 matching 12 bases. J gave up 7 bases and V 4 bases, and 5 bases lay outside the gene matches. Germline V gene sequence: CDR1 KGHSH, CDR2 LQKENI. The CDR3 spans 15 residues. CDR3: CASSRELAGGNEQFF. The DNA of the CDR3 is TGTGCCAGCTCACGGGAACTAGCGGGAGGTAATGAGCAGTTCTTC.

For the CDR3, the DNA is TGTGCCATCAGTGATTACGGACTAGCGGTGATAGATACGCAGTATTTT. This gives the protein CAISDYGLAVIDTQYF. The gene calls are TRBV10-3 and TRBJ2-3; TRBD2 matches at 10 bases. The V and J ends lost 3 bases and 5 bases, in that order; junction bases with no gene match: 8. Germline V gene data show CDR1 as ENHRY and CDR2 as SYGVKD. CDR3 size: 16 residues.

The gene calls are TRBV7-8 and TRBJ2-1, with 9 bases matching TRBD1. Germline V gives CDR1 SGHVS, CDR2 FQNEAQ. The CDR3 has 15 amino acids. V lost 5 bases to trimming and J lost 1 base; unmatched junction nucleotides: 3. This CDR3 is CASSRDRVSYNEQFF. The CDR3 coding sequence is TGTGCCAGCAGCCGGGACAGGGTTTCCTACAATGAGCAGTTCTTC.

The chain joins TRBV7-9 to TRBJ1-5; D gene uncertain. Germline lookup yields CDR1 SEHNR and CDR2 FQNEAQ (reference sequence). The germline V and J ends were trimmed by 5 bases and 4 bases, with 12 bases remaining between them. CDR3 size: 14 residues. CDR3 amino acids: CASSGDSTNQPQHF. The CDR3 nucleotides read TGTGCCAGCAGCGGAGACTCGACGAATCAGCCCCAGCATTTT.

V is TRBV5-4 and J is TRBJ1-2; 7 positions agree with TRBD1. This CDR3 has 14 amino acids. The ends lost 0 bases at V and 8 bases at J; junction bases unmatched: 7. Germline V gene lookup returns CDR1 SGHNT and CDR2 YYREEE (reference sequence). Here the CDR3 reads CASSLGRGVRGYTF. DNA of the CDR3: TGTGCCAGCAGCTTGGGCAGGGGGGTGAGGGGCTACACCTTC. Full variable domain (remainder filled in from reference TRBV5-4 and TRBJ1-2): ETGVTQSPTHLIKTRGQQVTLRCSSQSGHNTVSWYQQALGQGPQFIFQYYREEENGRGNFPPRFSGLQFPNYSSELNVNALELDDSALYLCASSLGRGVRGYTFGSGTRLTVV.

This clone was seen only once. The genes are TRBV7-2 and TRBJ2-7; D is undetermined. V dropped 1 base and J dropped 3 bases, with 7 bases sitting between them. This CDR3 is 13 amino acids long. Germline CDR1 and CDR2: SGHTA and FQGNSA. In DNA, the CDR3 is TGTGCCAGCAGCTTAGGCGGCGGCTACGAGCAGTACTTC. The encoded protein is CASSLGGGYEQYF. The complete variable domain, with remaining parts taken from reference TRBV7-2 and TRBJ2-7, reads GAGVSQSPSNKVTEKGKDVELRCDPISGHTALYWYRQSLGQGLEFLIYFQGNSAPDKSGLPSDRFSAERTGGSVSTLTIQRTQQEDSAVYLCASSLGGGYEQYFGPGTRLTVT.

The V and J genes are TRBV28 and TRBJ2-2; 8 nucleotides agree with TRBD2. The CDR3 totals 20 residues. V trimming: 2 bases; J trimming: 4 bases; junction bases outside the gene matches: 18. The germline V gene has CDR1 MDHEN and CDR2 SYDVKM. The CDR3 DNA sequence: TGTGCCAGCAGTTTAGGCGGTGGCGTAGCGGGACGTGGGGTCACCGGGGAGCTGTTTTTT. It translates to CASSLGGGVAGRGVTGELFF.

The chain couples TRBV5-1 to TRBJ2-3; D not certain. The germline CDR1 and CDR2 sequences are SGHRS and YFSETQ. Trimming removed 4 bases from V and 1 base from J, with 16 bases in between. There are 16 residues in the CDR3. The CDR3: CASSPVVASGTDTQYF. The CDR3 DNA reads TGCGCCAGCAGCCCAGTAGTAGCCTCGGGCACAGATACGCAGTATTTT.

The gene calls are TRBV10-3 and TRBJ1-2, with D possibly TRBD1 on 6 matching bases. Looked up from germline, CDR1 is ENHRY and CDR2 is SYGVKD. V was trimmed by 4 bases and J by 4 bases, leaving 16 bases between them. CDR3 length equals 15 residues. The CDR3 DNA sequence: TGTGCCATCAGTGGTTGGGCGGACAGCCTCTATGGCTACACCTTC. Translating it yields CAISGWADSLYGYTF.

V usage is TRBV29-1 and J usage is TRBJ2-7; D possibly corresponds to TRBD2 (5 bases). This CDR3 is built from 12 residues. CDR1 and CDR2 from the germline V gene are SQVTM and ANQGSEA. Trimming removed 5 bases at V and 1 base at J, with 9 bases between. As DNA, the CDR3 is TGCAGCGTTACCGGGAAGTCCTACGAGCAGTACTTC. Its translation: CSVTGKSYEQYF.

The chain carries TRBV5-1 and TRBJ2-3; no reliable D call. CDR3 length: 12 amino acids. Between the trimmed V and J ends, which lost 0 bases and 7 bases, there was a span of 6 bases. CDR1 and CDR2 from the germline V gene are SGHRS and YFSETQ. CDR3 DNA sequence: TGCGCCAGCAGCTTGGACTCCTATACGCAGTATTTT. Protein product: CASSLDSYTQYF.

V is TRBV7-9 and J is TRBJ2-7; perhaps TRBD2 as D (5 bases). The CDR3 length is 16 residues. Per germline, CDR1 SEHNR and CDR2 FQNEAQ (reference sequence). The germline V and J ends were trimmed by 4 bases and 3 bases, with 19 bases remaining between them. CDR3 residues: CASSSAGDARIYEQYF. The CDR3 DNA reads TGTGCCAGCAGCTCCGCGGGCGACGCTCGAATCTACGAGCAGTACTTC.

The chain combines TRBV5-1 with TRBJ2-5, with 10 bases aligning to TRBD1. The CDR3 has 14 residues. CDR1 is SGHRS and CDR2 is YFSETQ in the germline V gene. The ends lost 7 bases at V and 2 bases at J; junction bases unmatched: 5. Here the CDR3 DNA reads TGCGCCAGCTCCCGACAGGGGGCTCAAGAGACCCAGTACTTC. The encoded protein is CASSRQGAQETQYF.

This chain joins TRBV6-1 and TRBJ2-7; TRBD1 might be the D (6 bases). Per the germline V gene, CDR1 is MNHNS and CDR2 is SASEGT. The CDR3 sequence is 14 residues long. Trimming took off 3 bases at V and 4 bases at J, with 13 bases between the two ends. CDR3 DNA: TGTGCCAGCAGTGAGGCAGGGGTCGGATACGAGCAGTACTTC. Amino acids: CASSEAGVGYEQYF.

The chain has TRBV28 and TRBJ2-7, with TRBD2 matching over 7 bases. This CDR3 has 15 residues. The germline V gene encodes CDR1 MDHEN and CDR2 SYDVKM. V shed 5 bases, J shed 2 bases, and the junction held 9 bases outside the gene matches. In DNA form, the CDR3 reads TGTGCCAGCAGTCTGGCGGGGGTATTTACCTACGAGCAGTACTTC. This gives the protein CASSLAGVFTYEQYF.

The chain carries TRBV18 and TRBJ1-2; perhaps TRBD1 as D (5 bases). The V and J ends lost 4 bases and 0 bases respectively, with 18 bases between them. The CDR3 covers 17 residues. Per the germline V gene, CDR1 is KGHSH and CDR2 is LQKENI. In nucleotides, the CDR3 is TGTGCCAGCTCACTCAACTCGGGGGTAGGCACTAACTATGGCTACACCTTC. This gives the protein CASSLNSGVGTNYGYTF.

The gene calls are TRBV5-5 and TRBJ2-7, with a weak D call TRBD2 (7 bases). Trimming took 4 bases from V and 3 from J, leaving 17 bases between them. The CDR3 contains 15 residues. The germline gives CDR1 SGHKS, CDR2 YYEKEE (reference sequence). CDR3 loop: CASSPGGQTRYEQYF. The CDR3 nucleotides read TGTGCCAGCAGCCCGGGGGGCCAGACCCGCTACGAGCAGTACTTC.

The CDR3 region is CASSSTGTNEKLFF. CDR3 in DNA: TGTGCCAGCAGTTCGACAGGGACTAATGAAAAACTGTTTTTT. This chain connects TRBV28 to TRBJ1-4; TRBD1 aligns across 7 bases. CDR1 is MDHEN and CDR2 is SYDVKM in the germline V gene. The V gene end was trimmed by 4 bases and the J gene end by 2 bases; junction bases not matched to a gene: 1. The CDR3 contains 14 residues.